Presented here are 30 T cell receptor beta chains from one specimen sequenced in a study of PD-L1 blockade in urothelial cancer. TCRdb's table, derived via immunoSEQ multiplex PCR, lists solely in-frame clones and lacks some. This table has some 40,000 clones, about 93% appearing once. Sequenced material: PBMCs, taken around atezolizumab (anti-PD-L1) treatment. The source of these receptors is a man between 65 and 79 years old with urothelial cancer.

V gene TRBV6-5 combines with J gene TRBJ1-1, with D possibly TRBD1 on 5 matching bases. V was pared by 6 bases and J by 0 bases, with 8 bases between. The CDR3 is made up of 13 amino acids. Germline V gene data show CDR1 as MNHEY and CDR2 as SVGAGI. This chain's CDR3 is CASRLTVNTEAFF. In DNA form, the CDR3 reads TGTGCCAGCAGATTGACAGTGAACACTGAAGCTTTCTTT.

By share, this clone counts as medium-sized. The genes are TRBV5-6 and TRBJ2-3; the match to TRBD1 covers 9 bases. With 7 bases clipped from V and 2 bases from J, the junction kept 5 bases outside the gene matches. This CDR3 region has 14 residues. The germline gives CDR1 SGHDT, CDR2 YYEEEE. This CDR3 reads CASGRDRVTDTQYF. In DNA form, the CDR3 reads TGTGCCAGCGGCCGGGACAGGGTCACAGATACGCAGTATTTT.

J is TRBJ2-3 and V is TRBV27; TRBD1 agrees at 9 bases. V lost 4 bases and J lost 3; bases outside the gene matches: 2. The V gene's germline CDR1 is MNHEY and CDR2 SMNVEV (reference sequence). This CDR3 region has 14 residues. The CDR3 DNA follows: TGTGCCAGCAGTTCCGACAGGGGGACAGATACGCAGTATTTT. It is translated as CASSSDRGTDTQYF.

The V call is TRBV9, the J call TRBJ2-5; TRBD2 might be the D (5 bases). CDR3 length: 14 residues. Trimming pared 0 bases from V and 5 bases from J, leaving 11 bases between. Germline V gives CDR1 SGDLS, CDR2 YYNGEE. CDR3 nucleotides: TGTGCCAGCAGCGTAGGTACTAGTGTGGAGACCCAGTACTTC. It translates to CASSVGTSVETQYF.

The V gene is TRBV18, the J gene TRBJ2-2; D remains ambiguous. The CDR3 extends over 13 amino acids. V was trimmed by 5 bases and J by 7 bases, leaving 11 bases between them. Germline V gives CDR1 KGHSH, CDR2 LQKENI. CDR3 in amino acids: CASSIRQDGELFF. In DNA, the CDR3 is TGTGCCAGCTCAATTCGGCAGGACGGGGAGCTGTTTTTT.

The gene calls are TRBV27 and TRBJ2-2; a weak D match, TRBD1 (5 bases). The germline gives CDR1 MNHEY, CDR2 SMNVEV (reference sequence). V shed 2 bases and J shed 1 base, with 5 bases lying between them. There are 14 residues in the CDR3. The CDR3 loop is CASSLDRNTGELFF. The CDR3 DNA reads as TGTGCCAGCAGTTTAGACAGGAACACCGGGGAGCTGTTTTTT.

The chain employs TRBV11-2 and TRBJ2-7, with TRBD2 matching 13 bases. V was pared by 5 bases and J by 4 bases, with 5 bases of the junction left unmatched. This CDR3 contains 15 residues. Germline lookup yields CDR1 SGHAT and CDR2 FQNNGV. CDR3 region: CASSAGLAGVYEQYF. The CDR3 DNA reads as TGTGCCAGCAGCGCCGGACTAGCGGGGGTATACGAGCAGTACTTC. The full variable domain, completed using reference TRBV11-2 and TRBJ2-7, is EAGVAQSPRYKIIEKRQSVAFWCNPISGHATLYWYQQILGQGPKLLIQFQNNGVVDDSQLPKDRFSAERLKGVDSTLKIQPAKLEDSAVYLCASSAGLAGVYEQYFGPGTRLTVT.

The chain has TRBV2 and TRBJ2-7; 12 positions agree with TRBD2. CDR1 is SNHLY and CDR2 is FYNNEI in the germline V gene. The CDR3 consists of 20 residues. The V segment lost 0 bases and the J segment 5 bases; nucleotides outside the gene matches: 17. The DNA for the CDR3 is TGTGCCAGCAGTGAAGCTCCAGCAGGACTAGCGGGACGCTTTAGGAACGAGCAGTACTTC. Translating gives CASSEAPAGLAGRFRNEQYF.

The rearrangement uses TRBV11-2 and TRBJ2-3; D perhaps matches TRBD2 (6 bases). The CDR3 spans 16 residues. The germline CDR1 and CDR2 sequences are SGHAT and FQNNGV. The V and J ends lost 5 bases and 4 bases respectively, with 19 bases between them. CDR3 in DNA: TGTGCCAGCAGCAGCGGGCAGGGTATTTATTCAGATACGCAGTATTTT. Protein product: CASSSGQGIYSDTQYF. The variable domain in full, completed from reference TRBV11-2 and TRBJ2-3, reads EAGVAQSPRYKIIEKRQSVAFWCNPISGHATLYWYQQILGQGPKLLIQFQNNGVVDDSQLPKDRFSAERLKGVDSTLKIQPAKLEDSAVYLCASSSGQGIYSDTQYFGPGTRLTVL.

The chain uses TRBV18 and TRBJ1-4, with 8 bases that match TRBD1. J lost 2 bases, V lost 1 base, and 12 bases had no gene match. CDR1 and CDR2 (germline): KGHSH, LQKENI. The CDR3 sequence is 19 residues long. CDR3 nucleotide sequence: TGTGCCAGCTCACCACGGGCAGGGGGCCTTCAAGGGACTAATGAAAAACTGTTTTTT. Protein: CASSPRAGGLQGTNEKLFF.

CDR3 loop: CASSEERTGNTIYF. In nucleotides, the CDR3 is TGTGCCAGCAGTGAGGAAAGGACAGGAAACACCATATATTTT. The chain employs TRBV25-1 and TRBJ1-3; possibly TRBD1 for D (5 bases). Trimming pared 3 bases from V and 4 bases from J, leaving 10 bases between. This CDR3 has 14 amino acids. CDR1 is MGHDK, CDR2 SYGVNS, per germline.

This clone has a single count. This rearrangement joins TRBV27 to TRBJ2-1; 8 nucleotides align to TRBD2. Trimming at V came to 6 bases and at J to 5 bases, leaving 12 bases not matched to a gene. CDR1 is MNHEY, CDR2 SMNVEV, per germline (reference sequence). This CDR3 comprises 16 residues. The DNA of the CDR3 is TGTGCCAGCAGCCGCCGGTGGTTAGCGGGGAACAATGAGCAGTTCTTC. Its protein is CASSRRWLAGNNEQFF.

The gene calls are TRBV5-1 and TRBJ2-1; 8 bases map to TRBD2. V lost 4 bases, J lost 9 bases, and 15 bases stayed unmatched. CDR3 length equals 16 residues. The germline V gene encodes CDR1 SGHRS and CDR2 YFSETQ. In DNA form, the CDR3 reads TGCGCCAGCAGCGCGGGGGGAGCCGGGAGGGCTCTTGAGCAGTTCTTC. Its protein is CASSAGGAGRALEQFF.

The chain employs TRBV5-1 and TRBJ2-3; tentative D call: TRBD1 (6 bases). V gave up 7 bases and J gave up 2 bases, with 20 bases separating them. CDR1 is SGHRS and CDR2 is YFSETQ in the germline V gene. The CDR3 contains 16 residues. CDR3 DNA sequence: TGCGCCAGCTGTGGGATGTCCGGACAGCCCACAGATACGCAGTATTTT. It is translated as CASCGMSGQPTDTQYF.

The chain uses TRBV2 and TRBJ2-2; 7 bases are shared with TRBD1. CDR1 and CDR2 (germline): SNHLY, FYNNEI. The CDR3 covers 16 residues. J gave up 6 bases and V 2 bases, and 9 bases lay outside the gene matches. The CDR3 here is CASSERAGGSSGELFF. CDR3 in DNA: TGTGCCAGCAGTGAAAGGGCAGGGGGATCATCCGGGGAGCTGTTTTTT.

This clone was found a few times. V is TRBV28 and J is TRBJ1-2; D might be TRBD1 (5 bases). Trimming cost V 2 bases and J 8 bases, with 15 bases left between them. This CDR3 comprises 14 residues. CDR1 MDHEN and CDR2 SYDVKM come from the germline V gene. CDR3: CASSLITQGGGYTF. Here the CDR3 DNA reads TGTGCCAGCAGTTTAATCACCCAGGGCGGAGGCTACACCTTC.

V gene TRBV11-2 combines with J gene TRBJ1-5, with 8 positions matching TRBD1. After removal of 3 bases from V and 4 bases from J, the junction contained 5 bases not matched to a gene. The CDR3 extends over 15 amino acids. Germline CDR1 is SGHAT and CDR2 is FQNNGV. Here the CDR3 DNA reads TGTGCCAGCAGCTTTTCAGGGGGCTGGAATCAGCCCCAGCATTTT. Translation: CASSFSGGWNQPQHF.

This chain connects TRBV27 to TRBJ2-5; unclear D gene. CDR3 length equals 13 residues. Germline V gene sequence: CDR1 MNHEY, CDR2 SMNVEV (reference sequence). V was trimmed by 7 bases and J by 1 base, leaving 10 bases between them. The CDR3 sequence is CASKSRFQETQYF. The CDR3 nucleotides read TGTGCCAGCAAAAGCAGGTTCCAAGAGACCCAGTACTTC.

V gene TRBV19 combines with J gene TRBJ1-5; no reliable D call. V was trimmed by 2 bases and J by 3 bases, leaving 8 bases between them. CDR3 length: 14 residues. From germline, CDR1 is LNHDA and CDR2 SQIVND (reference sequence). The CDR3 DNA reads TGTGCCAGTAGTATACTGGGAGTCAATCAGCCCCAGCATTTT. Protein sequence: CASSILGVNQPQHF.

The chain links TRBV7-9 to TRBJ2-1; TRBD2 matches 10 bases. CDR1 and CDR2 (germline): SEHNR, FQNEAQ (reference sequence). The CDR3 totals 17 residues. The V and J ends lost 7 bases and 7 bases, in that order; junction bases with no gene match: 16. The CDR3 loop reads CASTDKAGLAGANEQFF. The CDR3 coding sequence is TGTGCCAGCACCGATAAAGCTGGGCTAGCGGGAGCAAATGAGCAGTTCTTC.

The V call is TRBV28, the J call TRBJ2-7; 11 nucleotides align to TRBD2. The germline CDR1 and CDR2 sequences are MDHEN and SYDVKM. This CDR3 is built from 16 residues. The V segment lost 2 bases and the J segment 3 bases; nucleotides outside the gene matches: 6. In DNA, the CDR3 is TGTGCCAGCAGTTTAATCACGGGACTAGCGGTCTACGAGCAGTACTTC. It codes for CASSLITGLAVYEQYF.

The chain has TRBV10-1 and TRBJ2-1; TRBD1 aligns across 8 bases. This CDR3 has 16 residues. V lost 6 bases and J lost 7; bases outside the gene matches: 14. CDR1 and CDR2 from the germline V gene are WNHNN and SYGVQD (reference sequence). The CDR3 sequence: CASSLSTGEFGNEQFF. CDR3 DNA sequence: TGCGCCAGCAGCCTTTCGACAGGGGAGTTTGGGAATGAGCAGTTCTTC.

CDR3 residues: CASRTSVANTGELFF. The CDR3 DNA follows: TGTGCCAGCAGAACTAGCGTCGCGAACACCGGGGAGCTGTTTTTT. This chain connects TRBV27 to TRBJ2-2, with 7 positions matching TRBD2. Germline V gene data show CDR1 as MNHEY and CDR2 as SMNVEV (reference sequence). The CDR3 runs 15 residues. J was trimmed by 0 bases and V by 6 bases; bases with no gene match: 4.

The V and J genes are TRBV28 and TRBJ2-7; 7 nucleotides line up with TRBD1. The CDR3 has 12 residues. Trimming took 6 bases from V and 7 from J; bases not matched to a gene: 6. Germline V gene sequence: CDR1 MDHEN, CDR2 SYDVKM. In DNA, the CDR3 is TGTGCCAGCAGACTCACAGGGGTTGAGCAGTACTTC. Amino acids: CASRLTGVEQYF.

The V gene is TRBV5-1, the J gene TRBJ2-7; weak D call: TRBD2 (6 bases). V was trimmed by 2 bases and J by 7 bases, leaving 16 bases between them. The CDR3 totals 14 residues. Per the germline V gene, CDR1 is SGHRS and CDR2 is YFSETQ. The CDR3 DNA reads as TGCGCCAGCAGCTTCGGGACTCTCGGGGTGGAGCAGTACTTC. Its protein is CASSFGTLGVEQYF.

The chain links TRBV9 to TRBJ2-1; the match to TRBD1 covers 7 bases. This CDR3 region has 16 residues. V was pared by 0 bases and J by 4 bases, with 7 bases of the junction left unmatched. Per the germline V gene, CDR1 is SGDLS and CDR2 is YYNGEE. DNA of the CDR3: TGTGCCAGCAGCGTAGTTGCCCAGGGGGTTTACAATGAGCAGTTCTTC. Amino acids: CASSVVAQGVYNEQFF.

The gene calls are TRBV7-8 and TRBJ1-2; D possibly corresponds to TRBD1 (5 bases). The V and J ends lost 0 bases and 8 bases respectively, with 10 bases between them. Germline V gene sequence: CDR1 SGHVS, CDR2 FQNEAQ. The CDR3 extends over 13 amino acids. CDR3 in amino acids: CASSLAVDNGYTF. DNA of the CDR3: TGTGCCAGCAGCTTAGCGGTGGACAACGGCTACACCTTC.

V usage is TRBV14 and J usage is TRBJ2-1, with no clear D. Trimming left V 0 bases short and J 1 base short, with 4 bases between. CDR3 length: 14 residues. Germline loops: CDR1 SGHDN, CDR2 FVKESK. The CDR3 region is CASSQDPSYNEQFF. DNA of the CDR3: TGTGCCAGCAGCCAAGACCCTTCCTACAATGAGCAGTTCTTC.

As DNA, the CDR3 is TGTGCCAGCAGCCCCCAGGCTTTCTCCTACGAGCAGTACTTC. Translated, it gives CASSPQAFSYEQYF. The chain recombines TRBV9 with TRBJ2-7; D gene uncertain. Germline V gene sequence: CDR1 SGDLS, CDR2 YYNGEE. This CDR3 contains 14 residues. Deletions cut 4 bases from V and 0 bases from J, with 11 bases between.

This chain's CDR3 is CAISESGSGQETQYF. DNA of the CDR3: TGTGCCATCAGTGAGTCGGGCAGCGGCCAAGAGACCCAGTACTTC. The genes are TRBV10-3 and TRBJ2-5; D is possibly TRBD2 (5 bases). Germline CDR1 ENHRY, CDR2 SYGVKD. This CDR3 contains 15 residues. Trimming stripped 0 bases from V and 1 base from J, with 9 bases between.